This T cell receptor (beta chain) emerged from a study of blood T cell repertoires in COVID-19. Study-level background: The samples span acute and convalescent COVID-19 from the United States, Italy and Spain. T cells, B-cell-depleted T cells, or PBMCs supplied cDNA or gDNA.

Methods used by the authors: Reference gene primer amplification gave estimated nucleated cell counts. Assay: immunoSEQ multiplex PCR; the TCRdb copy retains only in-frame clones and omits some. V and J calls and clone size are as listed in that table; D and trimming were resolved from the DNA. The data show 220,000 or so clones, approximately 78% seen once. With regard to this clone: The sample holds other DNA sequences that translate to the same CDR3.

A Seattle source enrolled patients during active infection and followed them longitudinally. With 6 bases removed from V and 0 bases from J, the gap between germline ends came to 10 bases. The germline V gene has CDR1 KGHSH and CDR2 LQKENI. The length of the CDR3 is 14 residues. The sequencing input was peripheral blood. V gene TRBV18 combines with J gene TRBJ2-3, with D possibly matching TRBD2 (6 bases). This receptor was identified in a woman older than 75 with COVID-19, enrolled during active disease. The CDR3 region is CASSPGLSTDTQYF. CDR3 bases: TGTGCCAGCTCCCCAGGACTAAGCACAGATACGCAGTATTTT.